This T cell receptor (beta chain) was captured in a study of shared clonotypes between healthy human individuals. V trimming: 0 bases; J trimming: 5 bases; junction bases outside the gene matches: 27. The germline CDR1 and CDR2 sequences are LGHNA and YSLEER. The CDR3 length is 22 residues. Study observations and caveats: Compared with memory subsets, naive subsets generally had larger estimated richness. In four donors, around 4.5% of naive CD4 clonotypes appeared in common.

Clones were sequenced by immunoSEQ multiplex PCR, and TCRdb holds only the in-frame ones, with some missing. The sample shows about 980,000 clones, less than 85% of them seen only once. As for this clone: Its antigen remains unidentified.

The source material was memory CD4+ T cells sorted from blood. Subset: CD45RA-negative fraction. The TCR was taken from a man aged 18 to 30 in good health. The chain combines TRBV4-3 with TRBJ2-7; 8 nucleotides line up with TRBD2. CDR3 residues: CASSQDPPGGRSTLSHSHEQYF. The DNA of the CDR3 is TGCGCCAGCAGCCAAGACCCCCCTGGCGGGAGGTCTACACTTTCCCATTCCCACGAGCAGTACTTC.